These T cell receptor beta chains were read from a single sample in a study of Ad26.COV2.S vaccination and SARS-CoV-2 variants. Some clones are missing from TCRdb's copy, which holds only in-frame ones; the method was immunoSEQ multiplex PCR. The table has fewer than 600,000 clones, approximately 90% seen once; the top ten hold over 1.5%. The sample here was peripheral blood, taken in a trial of Ad26.COV2.S vaccine versus placebo. The receptors derive from a person between 18 and 60 years old who received the Ad26.COV2.S COVID-19 vaccine or a placebo. CDR3s include the opening cysteine and the closing phenylalanine or tryptophan.

v_call: TRBV29-1; cdr3_aa: CSVGGETQYF
v_call: TRBV19; cdr3_aa: CASRSGSRRVF
v_call: TRBV28; cdr3_aa: CASSPGRGRFSNQPQHF
v_call: TRBV2; cdr3_aa: CASSELAGGNQPQHF
v_call: TRBV4-2; cdr3_aa: CASSQDSGRGPTGELFF
v_call: TRBV29-1; cdr3_aa: CSAGAGAGETQYF
v_call: TRBV10-3; cdr3_aa: CAITPTSGGPPPDTQYF
v_call: TRBV7-9; cdr3_aa: CASSLGQGARDGYTF
v_call: TRBV6-5; cdr3_aa: CASTPRGGYEQYF
v_call: TRBV9; cdr3_aa: CASSVEDKTSGNTIYF
v_call: TRBV28; cdr3_aa: CASGKPYEQYF
v_call: TRBV7-6; cdr3_aa: CASSLATSGNTGELFF
v_call: TRBV18; cdr3_aa: CASSPPPSANYGYTF
v_call: TRBV30; cdr3_aa: CAFKDGYNEQFF
v_call: TRBV30; cdr3_aa: CAWSLGSGYTF
v_call: TRBV5-1; cdr3_aa: CASSLDSPPYSNQPQHF
v_call: TRBV5-4; cdr3_aa: CASSSRQGSYNEQFF
v_call: TRBV7-9; cdr3_aa: CASSPGLEQYF
v_call: TRBV11-2; cdr3_aa: CASSLNNQPQHF
v_call: TRBV7-9; cdr3_aa: CASSPQGRGNTEAFF
v_call: TRBV10-3; cdr3_aa: CAISESLGLYEQFF
v_call: TRBV19; cdr3_aa: CASTDRANYGYTF
v_call: TRBV19; cdr3_aa: CASSLTGGHNQNTEAFF
v_call: TRBV27; cdr3_aa: CASSLGRNQPQHF
v_call: TRBV6-5; cdr3_aa: CATWGRAYGYTF
v_call: TRBV3-1/TRBV3-2; cdr3_aa: CASSHSGGAHEQYF
v_call: TRBV11-2; cdr3_aa: CASSSTGQENF
v_call: TRBV24-1; cdr3_aa: CATKGPSTGELFF
v_call: TRBV3-1/TRBV3-2; cdr3_aa: CASSQLQYNEQFF
v_call: TRBV3-1/TRBV3-2; cdr3_aa: CASRELFF
v_call: TRBV6-5; cdr3_aa: CASSRGFNQPQHF
v_call: TRBV20-1; cdr3_aa: CSASLAGKQNNEQFF
v_call: TRBV5-6; cdr3_aa: CASSPWAGDAEQYF
v_call: TRBV21-1; cdr3_aa: CASSSTCPYEQYF